This TCR beta chain derives from a study of T-cell reconstitution after alpha-beta-depleted transplantation in children. This clonotype was found many times. The junction differs from germline at one of its ends, possibly a read error. It was with unique molecular identifiers that the TCRbeta library was prepared. MiXCR was run by TCRdb on the PCR reads, yielding one entry per CDR3 protein. The sample records about 640,000 distinct CDR3 sequences, about 15% being singletons. CDR3 size: 12 residues. The origin of this receptor is a human donor who donated a stem cell graft to a child with acute myeloid leukemia. The genes are TRBV12-3 or TRBV12-4 and TRBJ2-5; unclear D gene. The starting material was PBMCs from the stem cell graft donor, obtained from the stem cell graft. The CDR3 is CASAFPQGTQYF. The CDR3 nucleotides are TGTGCCAGCGCGTTCCCTCAAGGGACCCAGTACTTC.